Each of the 2 T cell receptor beta chains below was sequenced from the same sample in a study of cytomegalovirus exposure and HLA in healthy donors. Amplification used 60 Vbeta primers and 13 Jbeta primers. Repertoires were generated with immunoSEQ multiplex PCR, while TCRdb's copy carries only in-frame clones and drops some. The top ten clones hold 4.5% of a sample with fewer than 200,000 clones, approximately 80% of them seen once. Material for sequencing was PBMCs. Receptor source: a woman aged 45-59 years in good health and CMV-seropositive.

V and J are TRBV11-2 and TRBJ2-3, with 9 bases identical to TRBD1. Germline CDR1 is SGHAT and CDR2 is FQNNGV. V gave up 2 bases and J gave up 2 bases; unmatched junction bases: 5. This CDR3 is built from 16 residues. This chain's CDR3 is CASSLYGTGPTDTQYF. In DNA form, the CDR3 reads TGTGCCAGCAGCTTATACGGGACAGGGCCCACAGATACGCAGTATTTT.

The rearrangement joins TRBV27 to TRBJ2-1; TRBD2 aligns across 14 bases. J gave up 10 bases and V 5 bases, and 16 bases lay outside the gene matches. This CDR3 is built from 18 residues. CDR1 is MNHEY and CDR2 is SMNVEV in the germline V gene (reference sequence). CDR3 coding DNA: TGTGCCAGCAGTAGAAAGGCGGTGGGACTAGCGGGGGAATGGGAGCAGTTCTTC. Translating gives CASSRKAVGLAGEWEQFF.